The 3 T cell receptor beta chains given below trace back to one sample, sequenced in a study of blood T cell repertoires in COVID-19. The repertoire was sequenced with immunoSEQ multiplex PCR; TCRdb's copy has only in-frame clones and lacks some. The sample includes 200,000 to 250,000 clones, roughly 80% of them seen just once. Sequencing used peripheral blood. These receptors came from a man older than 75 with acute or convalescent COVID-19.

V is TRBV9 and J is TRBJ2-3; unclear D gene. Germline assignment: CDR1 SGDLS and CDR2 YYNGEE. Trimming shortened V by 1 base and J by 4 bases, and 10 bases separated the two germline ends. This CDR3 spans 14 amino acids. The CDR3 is CASSVLAVPDTQYF. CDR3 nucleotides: TGTGCCAGCAGCGTATTGGCAGTTCCAGATACGCAGTATTTT.

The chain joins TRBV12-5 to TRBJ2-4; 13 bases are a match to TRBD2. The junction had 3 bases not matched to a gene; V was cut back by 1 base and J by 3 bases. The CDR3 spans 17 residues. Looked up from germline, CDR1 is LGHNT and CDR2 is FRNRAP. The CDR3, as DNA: TGTGCTAGTGGTTTGGAACGACTAGCGGGGGGCAAAAACATTCAGTACTTC. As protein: CASGLERLAGGKNIQYF. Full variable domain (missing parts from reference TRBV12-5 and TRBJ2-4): DARVTQTPRHKVTEMGQEVTMRCQPILGHNTVFWYRQTMMQGLELLAYFRNRAPLDDSGMPKDRFSAEMPDATLATLKIQPSEPRDSAVYFCASGLERLAGGKNIQYFGAGTRLSVL.

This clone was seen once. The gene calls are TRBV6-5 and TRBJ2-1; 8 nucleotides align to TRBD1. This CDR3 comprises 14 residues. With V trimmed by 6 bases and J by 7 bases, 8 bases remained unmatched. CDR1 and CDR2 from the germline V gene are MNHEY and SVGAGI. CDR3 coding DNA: TGTGCCAGCAGCCGAGGACAGGGTAGGAATGAGCAGTTCTTC. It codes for CASSRGQGRNEQFF.